What follows is one TCR beta chain and its context. The data were produced by immunoSEQ multiplex PCR, yet TCRdb's version contains in-frame clones alone and is incomplete. The data contain about 140,000 clones, around 83% of them singletons. This entry comes from a study of T cell responses to AZD1222 COVID-19 vaccine. Germline CDR1 reads LGHDT; CDR2 reads YNNKEL (reference sequence). The CDR3 is 15 residues long. V trimming: 4 bases; J trimming: 7 bases; junction bases outside the gene matches: 10. Sequences were derived from peripheral blood, sampled 28 days after the second AZD1222 dose. The receptor's source is an adult who received the AZD1222 COVID-19 vaccine. The gene calls are TRBV3-1 (or the pseudogene TRBV3-2) and TRBJ2-1; 7 bases fit TRBD1. The CDR3 sequence is CASSPQTGMKNEQFF. CDR3 coding DNA: TGTGCCAGCAGCCCCCAGACAGGGATGAAAAATGAGCAGTTCTTC.